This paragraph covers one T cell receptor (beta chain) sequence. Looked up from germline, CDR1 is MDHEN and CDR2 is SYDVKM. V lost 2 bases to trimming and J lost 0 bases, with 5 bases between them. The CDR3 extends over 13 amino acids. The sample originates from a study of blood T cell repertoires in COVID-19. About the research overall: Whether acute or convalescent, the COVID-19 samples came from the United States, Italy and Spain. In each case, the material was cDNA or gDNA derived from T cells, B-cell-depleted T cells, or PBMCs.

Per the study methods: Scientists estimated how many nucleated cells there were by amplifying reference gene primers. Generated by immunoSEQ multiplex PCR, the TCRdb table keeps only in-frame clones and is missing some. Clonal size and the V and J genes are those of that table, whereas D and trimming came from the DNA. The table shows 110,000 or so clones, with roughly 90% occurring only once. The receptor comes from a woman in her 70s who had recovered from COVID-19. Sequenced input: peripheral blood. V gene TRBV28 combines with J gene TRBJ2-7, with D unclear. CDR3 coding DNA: TGTGCCAGCAGTTTAGCGGACTCCTACGAGCAGTACTTC. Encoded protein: CASSLADSYEQYF.